One and the same sample provided the 13 T cell receptor beta chains below, sequenced in a study of T-cell memory formation after mild COVID-19. TCRdb fed the 5' RACE reads into MiXCR, producing one record per CDR3 protein. Of 150,000 or so distinct CDR3 sequences in the sample, roughly 31% were seen once. The sequenced sample consisted of PBMCs or a T cell subset sorted from them (not recorded which). These receptors all stem from an adult woman who had mild COVID-19 (a few samples of this study predate the infection). Cell type and time point are not known.

This rearrangement joins TRBV3-1 to TRBJ2-1, with D perhaps matching TRBD2 (6 bases). The CDR3 has 14 amino acids. In germline, CDR1 is LGHDT, CDR2 YNNKEL (reference sequence). V was clipped by 3 bases and J by 7 bases, with 13 bases between them. The DNA for the CDR3 is TGTGCCAGCAGCCAGTTTGGAGGGTCGAATGAGCAGTTCTTC. It yields the protein CASSQFGGSNEQFF.

This clonotype was found a few times. The chain has TRBV3-1 and TRBJ2-1; 12 positions agree with TRBD2. Trimming took 4 bases from V and 4 from J; bases not matched to a gene: 5. Germline V gene data show CDR1 as LGHDT and CDR2 as YNNKEL (reference sequence). This CDR3 has 16 residues. As DNA, the CDR3 is TGTGCCAGCAGCCCCCCTAGCGGGAGGGTTTACAATGAGCAGTTCTTC. It translates to CASSPPSGRVYNEQFF.

The genes are TRBV2 and TRBJ2-7; the D is unclear. The CDR3 is made up of 13 amino acids. Per the germline V gene, CDR1 is SNHLY and CDR2 is FYNNEI. The V end was cut by 5 bases, the J end by 3 bases, with 11 bases between. The CDR3 DNA reads TGTGCCAGCAGTAGATCACTTCACTACGAGCAGTACTTC. Protein sequence: CASSRSLHYEQYF.

This rearrangement joins TRBV7-9 to TRBJ2-7; D is ambiguous. Germline CDR1 is SEHNR and CDR2 is FQNEAQ (reference sequence). Trimming removed 5 bases from V and 5 bases from J, with 16 bases in between. The CDR3 has 14 residues. CDR3 in amino acids: CASSPESVANEQYF. CDR3 DNA sequence: TGTGCCAGCAGCCCAGAGTCGGTAGCTAACGAGCAGTACTTC.

This clonotype was counted a few times. V and J are TRBV3-1 and TRBJ2-3; D ambiguous. The CDR3 has 16 amino acids. V was cut by 1 base and J by 0 bases, with 11 bases left in between. Germline lookup yields CDR1 LGHDT and CDR2 YNNKEL (reference sequence). CDR3 amino acids: CASSQGVASSTDTQYF. The CDR3 nucleotides are TGTGCCAGCAGCCAAGGCGTGGCGTCTAGCACAGATACGCAGTATTTT.

The rearrangement joins TRBV29-1 to TRBJ2-5, with 8 bases aligning to TRBD2. V shed 4 bases, J shed 5 bases, and the junction held 3 bases outside the gene matches. CDR1 and CDR2 from the germline V gene are SQVTM and ANQGSEA. The CDR3 consists of 12 residues. The CDR3 DNA sequence: TGCAGCGTTGGCGGGGGGCTGGAGACCCAGTACTTC. Translation gives CSVGGGLETQYF.

The J gene is TRBJ2-1, the V gene TRBV5-4, with TRBD2 matching over 9 bases. This CDR3 region has 15 residues. The ends lost 3 bases at V and 9 bases at J; junction bases unmatched: 10. From germline, CDR1 is SGHNT and CDR2 YYREEE (reference sequence). The CDR3 DNA is TGTGCCAGCAGCTCGTACCGGGGACTAGCAGGTGAGCAGTTCTTC. Translation gives CASSSYRGLAGEQFF.

The table lists this clonotype with a few counts. The chain carries TRBV18 and TRBJ1-1; 7 bases align to TRBD1. This CDR3 has 12 amino acids. Trimming took 3 bases from V and 8 from J; bases not matched to a gene: 3. CDR1 and CDR2 (germline): KGHSH, LQKENI. The DNA of the CDR3 is TGTGCCAGCTCACCGGGGACAGAAGAAGCTTTCTTT. Translating it yields CASSPGTEEAFF.

Only a few counts were recorded for this clonotype. The chain has TRBV9 and TRBJ2-5, with D unclear. The CDR3 contains 13 residues. Germline V lookup: CDR1 SGDLS, CDR2 YYNGEE. Trimming stripped 0 bases from V and 3 bases from J, with 6 bases between. The CDR3 DNA reads as TGTGCCAGCAGCGTAGGGGTGGAAGAGACCCAGTACTTC. Translated, it gives CASSVGVEETQYF.

The chain carries TRBV12-3 or TRBV12-4 and TRBJ2-7, with 7 bases matching TRBD2. This CDR3 region has 12 residues. V lost 6 bases to trimming and J lost 5 bases; unmatched junction nucleotides: 4. This chain's CDR3 is CASSPREDEQYF. CDR3 bases: TGTGCCAGCAGCCCCCGGGAGGACGAGCAGTACTTC.

This clonotype occurred a few times. The chain recombines TRBV12-3 or TRBV12-4 with TRBJ2-7, with D possibly being TRBD1 or TRBD2 (5 bases each). The length of the CDR3 is 17 residues. The V and J ends lost 5 bases and 6 bases respectively, with 26 bases between them. CDR3 loop: CASSGGYSLSRASEQYF. DNA for the CDR3: TGTGCCAGCAGTGGGGGATACAGCCTGTCTCGGGCCTCCGAGCAGTACTTC.

This clonotype is a singleton in its sample. The chain is built from TRBV24-1 and TRBJ1-2; no clear D. Germline lookup yields CDR1 KGHDR and CDR2 SFDVKD. The CDR3 has 16 residues. V was pared by 4 bases and J by 0 bases, with 14 bases between. The CDR3 sequence: CATSDGDVGANYGYTF. The DNA of the CDR3 is TGTGCCACCAGTGACGGCGACGTTGGAGCTAACTATGGCTACACCTTC.

This clonotype was observed once. V usage is TRBV5-1 and J usage is TRBJ1-2, with D unclear. The CDR3 is 15 amino acids. The germline CDR1 and CDR2 sequences are SGHRS and YFSETQ. Trimming pared 0 bases from V and 1 base from J, leaving 10 bases between. The CDR3 DNA reads TGCGCCAGCAGCTTGGTGGCAGTTGGTAACTATGGCTACACCTTC. It translates to CASSLVAVGNYGYTF. The full variable domain, completed using reference TRBV5-1 and TRBJ1-2, is KAGVTQTPRYLIKTRGQQVTLSCSPISGHRSVSWYQQTPGQGLQFLFEYFSETQRNKGNFPGRFSGRQFSNSRSEMNVSTLELGDSALYLCASSLVAVGNYGYTFGSGTRLTVV.